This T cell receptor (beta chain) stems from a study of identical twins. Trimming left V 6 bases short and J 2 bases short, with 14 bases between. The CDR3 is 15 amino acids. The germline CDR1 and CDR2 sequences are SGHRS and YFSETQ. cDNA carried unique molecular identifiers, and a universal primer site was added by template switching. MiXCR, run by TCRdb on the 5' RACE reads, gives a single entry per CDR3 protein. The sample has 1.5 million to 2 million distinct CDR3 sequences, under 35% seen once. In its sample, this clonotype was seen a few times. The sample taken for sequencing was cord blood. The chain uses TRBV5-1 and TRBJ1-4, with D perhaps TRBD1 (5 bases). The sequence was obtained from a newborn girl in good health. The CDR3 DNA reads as TGCGCCAGCAACAAGGGGATGGCGACTAATGAAAAACTGTTTTTT. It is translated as CASNKGMATNEKLFF. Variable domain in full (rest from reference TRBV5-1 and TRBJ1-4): KAGVTQTPRYLIKTRGQQVTLSCSPISGHRSVSWYQQTPGQGLQFLFEYFSETQRNKGNFPGRFSGRQFSNSRSEMNVSTLELGDSALYLCASNKGMATNEKLFFGSGTQLSVL.